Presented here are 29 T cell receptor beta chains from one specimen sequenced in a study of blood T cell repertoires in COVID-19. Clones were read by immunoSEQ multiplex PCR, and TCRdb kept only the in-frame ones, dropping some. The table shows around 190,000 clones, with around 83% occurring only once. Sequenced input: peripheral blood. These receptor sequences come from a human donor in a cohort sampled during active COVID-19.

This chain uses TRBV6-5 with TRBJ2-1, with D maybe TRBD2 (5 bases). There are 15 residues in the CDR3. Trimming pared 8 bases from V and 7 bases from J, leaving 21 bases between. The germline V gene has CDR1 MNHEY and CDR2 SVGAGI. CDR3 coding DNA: TGTGCCAGCCTGACTCTCCTAAAAGGGAGTAATGAGCAGTTCTTC. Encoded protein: CASLTLLKGSNEQFF.

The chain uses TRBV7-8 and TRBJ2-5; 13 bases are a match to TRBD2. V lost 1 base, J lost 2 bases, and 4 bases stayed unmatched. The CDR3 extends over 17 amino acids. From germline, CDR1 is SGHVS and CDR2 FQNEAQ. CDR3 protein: CASSLGGTSGVQETQYF. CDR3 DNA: TGTGCCAGCAGCTTAGGTGGGACTAGCGGGGTACAAGAGACCCAGTACTTC.

The CDR3 here is CASSLVGGLFGELFF. The CDR3 DNA sequence: TGTGCCAGCAGCTTAGTTGGGGGCCTCTTCGGGGAGCTGTTTTTT. This chain uses TRBV7-6 with TRBJ2-2; possibly TRBD1 for D (6 bases). CDR1 and CDR2 (germline): SGHVS, FNYEAQ. V lost 1 base and J 7 bases, leaving 13 bases between the germline ends. This CDR3 contains 15 residues.

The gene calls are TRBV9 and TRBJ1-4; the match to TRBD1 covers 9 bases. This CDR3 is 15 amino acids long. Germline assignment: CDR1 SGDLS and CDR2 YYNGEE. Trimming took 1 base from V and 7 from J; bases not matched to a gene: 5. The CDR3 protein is CASSVSQGATEKLFF. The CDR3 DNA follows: TGTGCCAGCAGCGTATCACAGGGGGCTACTGAAAAACTGTTTTTT.

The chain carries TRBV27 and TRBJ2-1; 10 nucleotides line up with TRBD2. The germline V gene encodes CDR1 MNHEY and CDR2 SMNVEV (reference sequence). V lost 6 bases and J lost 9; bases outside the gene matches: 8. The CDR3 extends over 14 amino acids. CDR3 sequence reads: CASRPLAGAPEQFF. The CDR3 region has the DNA TGTGCCAGCAGGCCCCTAGCGGGGGCGCCTGAGCAGTTCTTC.

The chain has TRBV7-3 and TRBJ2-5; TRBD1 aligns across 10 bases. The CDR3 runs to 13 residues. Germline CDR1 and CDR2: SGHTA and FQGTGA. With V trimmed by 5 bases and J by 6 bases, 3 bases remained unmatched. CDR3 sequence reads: CASSRDRGKTQYF. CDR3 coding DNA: TGTGCCAGCAGCAGGGACAGGGGAAAGACCCAGTACTTC.

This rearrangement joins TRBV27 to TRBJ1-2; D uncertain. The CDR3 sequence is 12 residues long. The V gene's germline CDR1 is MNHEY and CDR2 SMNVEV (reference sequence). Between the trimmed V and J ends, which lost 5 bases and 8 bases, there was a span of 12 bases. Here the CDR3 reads CASSPDSRGYTF. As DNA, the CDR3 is TGTGCCAGCAGTCCGGACTCGAGGGGCTACACCTTC.

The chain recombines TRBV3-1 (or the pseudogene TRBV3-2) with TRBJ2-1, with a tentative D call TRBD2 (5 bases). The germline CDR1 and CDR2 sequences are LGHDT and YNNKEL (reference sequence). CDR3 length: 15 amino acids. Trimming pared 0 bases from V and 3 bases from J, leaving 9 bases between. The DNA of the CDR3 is TGTGCCAGCAGCCAAGAGGCGGGTTACTACAATGAGCAGTTCTTC. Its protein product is CASSQEAGYYNEQFF.

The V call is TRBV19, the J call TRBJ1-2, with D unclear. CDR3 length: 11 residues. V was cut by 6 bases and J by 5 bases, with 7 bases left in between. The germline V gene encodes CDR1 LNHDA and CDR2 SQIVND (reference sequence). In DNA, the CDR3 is TGTGCCAGTAGGTACAGTTATGGCTACACCTTC. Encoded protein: CASRYSYGYTF.

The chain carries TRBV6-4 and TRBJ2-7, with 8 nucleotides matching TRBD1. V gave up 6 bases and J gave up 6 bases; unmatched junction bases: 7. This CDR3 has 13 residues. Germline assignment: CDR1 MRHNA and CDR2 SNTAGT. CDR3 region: CASSLDRAGEQYF. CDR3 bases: TGTGCCAGCAGCCTGGACAGGGCTGGCGAGCAGTACTTC.

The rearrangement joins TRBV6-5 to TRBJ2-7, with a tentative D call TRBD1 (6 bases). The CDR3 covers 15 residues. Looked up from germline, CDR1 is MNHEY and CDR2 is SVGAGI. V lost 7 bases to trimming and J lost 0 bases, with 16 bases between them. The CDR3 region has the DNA TGTGCCAGCATCCAGACAGGCGATAACTCCTACGAGCAGTACTTC. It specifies CASIQTGDNSYEQYF.

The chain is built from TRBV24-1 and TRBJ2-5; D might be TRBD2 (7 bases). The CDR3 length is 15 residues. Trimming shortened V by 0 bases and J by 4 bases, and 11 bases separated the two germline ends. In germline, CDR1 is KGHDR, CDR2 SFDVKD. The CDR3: CATSDLTGRVETQYF. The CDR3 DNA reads TGTGCCACCAGTGATTTGACAGGGAGGGTAGAGACCCAGTACTTC.

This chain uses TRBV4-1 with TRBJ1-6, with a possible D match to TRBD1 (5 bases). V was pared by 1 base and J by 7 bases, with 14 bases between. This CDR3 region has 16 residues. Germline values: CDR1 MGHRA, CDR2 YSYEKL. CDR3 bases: TGCGCCAGCAGCCAAGTGACGGGGGTAGACAATTCACCCCTCCACTTT. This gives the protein CASSQVTGVDNSPLHF.

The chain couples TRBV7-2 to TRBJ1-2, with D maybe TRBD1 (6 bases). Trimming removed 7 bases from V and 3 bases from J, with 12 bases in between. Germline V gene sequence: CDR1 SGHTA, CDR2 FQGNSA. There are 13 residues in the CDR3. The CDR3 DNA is TGTGCCAGCATCGGGGGGCGGGACTATGGCTACACCTTC. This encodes CASIGGRDYGYTF.

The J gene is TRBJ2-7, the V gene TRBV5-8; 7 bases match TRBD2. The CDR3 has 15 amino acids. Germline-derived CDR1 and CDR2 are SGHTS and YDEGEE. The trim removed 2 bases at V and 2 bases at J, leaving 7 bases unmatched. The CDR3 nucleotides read TGTGCCAGCAGCTTCGCGGGAGTAGGTCCCTACGAGCAGTACTTC. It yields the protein CASSFAGVGPYEQYF.

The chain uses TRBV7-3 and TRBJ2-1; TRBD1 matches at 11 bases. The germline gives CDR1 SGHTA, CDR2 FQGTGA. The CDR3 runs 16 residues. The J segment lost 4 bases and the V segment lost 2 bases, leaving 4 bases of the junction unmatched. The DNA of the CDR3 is TGTGCCAGCAGCTTAGAGGGGACAGGGGGTTACAATGAGCAGTTCTTC. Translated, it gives CASSLEGTGGYNEQFF.

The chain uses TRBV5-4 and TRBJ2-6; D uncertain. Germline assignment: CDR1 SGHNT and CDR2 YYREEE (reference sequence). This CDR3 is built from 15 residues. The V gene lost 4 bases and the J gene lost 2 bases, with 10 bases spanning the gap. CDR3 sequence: CASSADITGANVLTF. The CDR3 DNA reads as TGTGCCAGCAGCGCCGACATAACTGGGGCCAACGTCCTGACTTTC.

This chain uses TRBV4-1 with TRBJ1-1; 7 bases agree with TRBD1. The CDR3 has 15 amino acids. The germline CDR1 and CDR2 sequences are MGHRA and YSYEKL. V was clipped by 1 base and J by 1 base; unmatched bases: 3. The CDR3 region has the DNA TGCGCCAGCAGCCAAGGTCAGGGGGGGAACACTGAAGCTTTCTTT. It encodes CASSQGQGGNTEAFF.

The CDR3 spells CASSYLPGQVLNTEAFF. In nucleotides, the CDR3 is TGTGCCAGCAGCTATCTCCCGGGACAGGTATTGAACACTGAAGCTTTCTTT. The V and J genes are TRBV3-1 (or the pseudogene TRBV3-2) and TRBJ1-1, with 8 bases lining up with TRBD1. Losses at the gene ends were 5 bases for V and 0 bases for J; bases not matched to a gene: 11. CDR1 and CDR2 from the germline V gene are LGHDT and YNNKEL (reference sequence). CDR3 length equals 17 residues.

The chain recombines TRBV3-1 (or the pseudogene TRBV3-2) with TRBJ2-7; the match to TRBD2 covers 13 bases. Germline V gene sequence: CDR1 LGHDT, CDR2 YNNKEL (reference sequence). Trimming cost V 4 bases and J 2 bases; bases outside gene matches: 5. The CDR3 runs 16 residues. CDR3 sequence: CASSPEGTSGAYEQYF. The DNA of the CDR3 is TGTGCCAGCAGCCCCGAGGGGACTAGCGGGGCCTACGAGCAGTACTTC.

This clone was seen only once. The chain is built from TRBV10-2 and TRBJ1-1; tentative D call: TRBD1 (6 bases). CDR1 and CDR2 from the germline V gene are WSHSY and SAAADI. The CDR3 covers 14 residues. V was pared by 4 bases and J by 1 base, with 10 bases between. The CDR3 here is CASSAGHKNTEAFF. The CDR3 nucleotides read TGCGCCAGCAGTGCGGGACATAAGAACACTGAAGCTTTCTTT.

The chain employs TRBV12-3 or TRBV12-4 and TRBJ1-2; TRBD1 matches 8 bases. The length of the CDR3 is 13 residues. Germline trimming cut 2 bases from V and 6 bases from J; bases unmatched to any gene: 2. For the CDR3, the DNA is TGTGCCAGCAGTTTAACACAGGGGGATGGCTACACCTTC. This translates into CASSLTQGDGYTF.

CDR3 sequence reads: CASSNSALAGGPADTQYF. The CDR3 DNA is TGTGCCAGCAGCAACTCTGCCCTAGCGGGGGGGCCGGCAGATACGCAGTATTTT. The genes are TRBV7-9 and TRBJ2-3, with 12 positions matching TRBD2. The trim removed 5 bases at V and 4 bases at J, leaving 13 bases unmatched. The germline V gene encodes CDR1 SEHNR and CDR2 FQNEAQ (reference sequence). This CDR3 region has 18 residues.

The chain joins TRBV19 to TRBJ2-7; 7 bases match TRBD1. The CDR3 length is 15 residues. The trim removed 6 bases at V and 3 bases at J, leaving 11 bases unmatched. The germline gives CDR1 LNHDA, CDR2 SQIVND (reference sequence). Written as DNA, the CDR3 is TGTGCCAGTAGGGGAGAGGGGGCGCTGGTCTACGAGCAGTACTTC. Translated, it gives CASRGEGALVYEQYF.

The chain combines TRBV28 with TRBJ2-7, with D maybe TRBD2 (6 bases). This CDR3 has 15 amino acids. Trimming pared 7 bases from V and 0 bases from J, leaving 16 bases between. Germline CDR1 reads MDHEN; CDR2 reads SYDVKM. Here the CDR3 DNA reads TGTGCCAGCACCCCCTCGCACGGGAGCTCCTACGAGCAGTACTTC. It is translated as CASTPSHGSSYEQYF.

The CDR3 DNA is TGTGCCAGCGCCGGGCCTGGACTTGGGCTTCGGGGGGACATTCAGTACTTC. It is translated as CASAGPGLGLRGDIQYF. The rearrangement uses TRBV27 and TRBJ2-4; TRBD2 matches 7 bases. This CDR3 contains 17 residues. V lost 8 bases, J lost 8 bases, and 21 bases stayed unmatched. Per germline, CDR1 MNHEY and CDR2 SMNVEV (reference sequence).

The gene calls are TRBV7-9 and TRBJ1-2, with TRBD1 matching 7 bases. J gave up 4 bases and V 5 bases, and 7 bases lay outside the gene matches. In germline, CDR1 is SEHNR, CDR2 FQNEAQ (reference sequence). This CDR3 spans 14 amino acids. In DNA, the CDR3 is TGTGCCAGCAGCGAGACAGGGTCTGGCTATGGCTACACCTTC. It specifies CASSETGSGYGYTF.

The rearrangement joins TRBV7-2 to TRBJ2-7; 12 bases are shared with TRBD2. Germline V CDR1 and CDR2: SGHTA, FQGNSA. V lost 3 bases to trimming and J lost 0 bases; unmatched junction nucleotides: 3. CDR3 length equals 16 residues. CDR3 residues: CASSFRLAGDSYEQYF. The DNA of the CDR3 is TGTGCCAGCAGCTTCCGACTAGCGGGGGACTCCTACGAGCAGTACTTC.

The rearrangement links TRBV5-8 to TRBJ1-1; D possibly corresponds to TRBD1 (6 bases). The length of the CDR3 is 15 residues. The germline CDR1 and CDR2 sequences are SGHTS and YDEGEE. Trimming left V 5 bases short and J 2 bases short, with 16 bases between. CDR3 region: CASRTAGDGNTEAFF. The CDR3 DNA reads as TGTGCCAGCAGAACCGCAGGGGACGGAAACACTGAAGCTTTCTTT.